This T cell receptor beta chain was identified in a study of CD8+CD57+ T cells in acquired aplastic anemia. CDR3 and TCR beta VDJ profiling relied on genomic DNA as the template. From the reads, TCRdb called clonotypes with MiXCR, one entry per CDR3 protein. Among some 130,000 distinct CDR3 sequences listed, roughly 40% were seen once. With 3 bases removed from V and 3 bases from J, the gap between germline ends came to 12 bases. The germline V gene has CDR1 LNHNV and CDR2 YYDKDF (reference sequence). The CDR3 is 15 residues long. The V and J genes are TRBV15 and TRBJ1-5; tentative D call: TRBD1 (5 bases). The origin of this receptor is a human donor in good health, serving as a control. The sequenced sample was sorted CD4+, CD8+, or CD8+CD57+ T cells (not recorded which) from PBMCs. CDR3: CATSRSGLANQPQHF. CDR3 in DNA: TGTGCCACCAGCAGGTCGGGACTGGCCAATCAGCCCCAGCATTTT.